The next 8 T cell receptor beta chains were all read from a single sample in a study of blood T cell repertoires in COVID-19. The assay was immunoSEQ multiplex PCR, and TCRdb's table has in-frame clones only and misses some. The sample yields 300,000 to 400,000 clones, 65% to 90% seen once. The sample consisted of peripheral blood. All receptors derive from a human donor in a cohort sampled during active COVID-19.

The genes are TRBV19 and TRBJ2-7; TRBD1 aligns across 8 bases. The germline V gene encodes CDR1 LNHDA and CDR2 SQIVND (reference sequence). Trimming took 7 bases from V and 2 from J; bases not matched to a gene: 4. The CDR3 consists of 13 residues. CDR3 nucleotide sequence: TGTGCCAGTACCCAGGGGGCCCCCTACGAGCAGTACTTC. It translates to CASTQGAPYEQYF. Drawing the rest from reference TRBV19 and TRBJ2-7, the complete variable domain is DGGITQSPKYLFRKEGQNVTLSCEQNLNHDAMYWYRQDPGQGLRLIYYSQIVNDFQKGDIAEGYSVSREKKESFPLTVTSAQKNPTAFYLCASTQGAPYEQYFGPGTRLTVT.

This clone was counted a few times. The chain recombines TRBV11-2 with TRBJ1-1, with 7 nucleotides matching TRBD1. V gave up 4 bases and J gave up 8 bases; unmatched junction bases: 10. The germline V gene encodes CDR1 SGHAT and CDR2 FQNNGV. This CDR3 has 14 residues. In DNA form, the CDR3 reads TGTGCCAGCAGCTCCACCTCGACAGGGCCCGAAGCTTTCTTT. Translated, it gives CASSSTSTGPEAFF.

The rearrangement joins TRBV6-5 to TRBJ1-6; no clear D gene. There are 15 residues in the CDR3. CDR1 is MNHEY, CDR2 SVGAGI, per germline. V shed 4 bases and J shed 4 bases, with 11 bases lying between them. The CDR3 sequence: CASSSDQTYNSPLHF. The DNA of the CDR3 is TGTGCCAGCAGTTCCGACCAGACTTATAATTCACCCCTCCACTTT.

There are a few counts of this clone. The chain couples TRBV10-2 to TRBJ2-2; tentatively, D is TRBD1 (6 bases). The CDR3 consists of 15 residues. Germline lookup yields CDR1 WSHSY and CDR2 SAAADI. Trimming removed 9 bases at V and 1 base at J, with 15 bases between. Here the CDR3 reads CASQDGQLNTGELFF. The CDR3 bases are TGCGCCAGTCAGGATGGACAGCTGAACACCGGGGAGCTGTTTTTT.

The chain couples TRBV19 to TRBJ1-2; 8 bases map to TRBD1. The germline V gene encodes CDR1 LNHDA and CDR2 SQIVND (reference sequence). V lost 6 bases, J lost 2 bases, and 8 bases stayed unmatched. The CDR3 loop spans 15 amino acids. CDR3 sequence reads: CASSPRTGTNYGYTF. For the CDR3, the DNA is TGTGCCAGTAGCCCTCGGACAGGGACCAACTATGGCTACACCTTC. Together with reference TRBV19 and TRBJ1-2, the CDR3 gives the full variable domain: DGGITQSPKYLFRKEGQNVTLSCEQNLNHDAMYWYRQDPGQGLRLIYYSQIVNDFQKGDIAEGYSVSREKKESFPLTVTSAQKNPTAFYLCASSPRTGTNYGYTFGSGTRLTVV.

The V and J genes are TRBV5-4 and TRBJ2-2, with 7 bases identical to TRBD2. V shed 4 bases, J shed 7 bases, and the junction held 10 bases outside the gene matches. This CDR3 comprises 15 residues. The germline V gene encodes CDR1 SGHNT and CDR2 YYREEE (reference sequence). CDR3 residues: CASSAWGGAVGELFF. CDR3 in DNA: TGTGCCAGCAGCGCCTGGGGAGGGGCAGTCGGGGAGCTGTTTTTT.

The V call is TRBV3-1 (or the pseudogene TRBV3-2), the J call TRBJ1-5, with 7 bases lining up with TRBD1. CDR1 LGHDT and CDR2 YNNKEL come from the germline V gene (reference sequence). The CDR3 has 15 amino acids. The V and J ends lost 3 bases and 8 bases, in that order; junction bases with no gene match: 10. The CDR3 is CASSHSTGIDEPQHF. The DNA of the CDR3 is TGTGCCAGCAGCCACTCGACAGGGATCGATGAGCCCCAGCATTTT.

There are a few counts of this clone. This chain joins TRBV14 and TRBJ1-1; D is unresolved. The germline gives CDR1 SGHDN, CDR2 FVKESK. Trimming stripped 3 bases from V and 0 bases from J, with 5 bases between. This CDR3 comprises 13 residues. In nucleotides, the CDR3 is TGTGCCAGCAGCCAGTCAGTGAACACTGAAGCTTTCTTT. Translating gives CASSQSVNTEAFF.